These T cell receptor beta chains were read from a single sample in a study of response to subunit inactivated influenza vaccine. TCRdb re-called the RT-PCR reads with MiXCR, one entry per CDR3 protein. The data show approximately 520,000 distinct CDR3 sequences, with 25% seen just once and approximately 2% held by the top ten. This specimen was CD4+ T cells sorted from PBMCs, taken around 5 days after vaccination. The receptors originated from a man aged 45-60 years who received an inactivated influenza vaccine. Each CDR3 is given with its conserved first and last residue. A D gene is named only where the DNA matches it firmly. Size values are once, few and many counts, or a class for expanded clones, and some rows have none.

CASSQDIVQGLGNTGELFF TGTGCCAGCAGCCAAGATATAGTTCAGGGCCTTGGCAACACCGGGGAGCTGTTTTTT TRBJ2-2 NA NA TRBV4-2
CASSHTTGGTEAFF TGTGCCAGCAGCCACACCACAGGGGGGACTGAAGCTTTCTTT TRBJ1-1 many TRBD1 TRBV12-3/TRBV12-4
CASSLDRGVEVQHF TGTGCCAGCAGTTTAGATCGGGGTGTAGAGGTCCAGCATTTT TRBJ1-5 few NA TRBV12-3/TRBV12-4
CASTIGLAGTYEQYF TGTGCCAGCACAATCGGACTAGCGGGGACCTACGAGCAGTACTTC TRBJ2-7 many TRBD2 TRBV7-2
CSARIRGRYSNQPQHF TGCAGTGCTAGAATTAGGGGCAGATATAGCAATCAGCCCCAGCATTTT TRBJ1-5 few NA TRBV20-1
CSARRGGLYEQYF TGCAGTGCTAGGAGAGGGGGCCTCTACGAGCAGTACTTC TRBJ2-7 NA TRBD1 TRBV20-1
CASSLEGLDNSPLHF TGTGCCAGCAGCTTAGAGGGGCTCGATAATTCACCCCTCCACTTT TRBJ1-6 few NA TRBV7-9
CASSARVIADTQYF TGTGCCAGCAGTGCCAGGGTAATTGCAGATACGCAGTATTTT TRBJ2-3 NA NA TRBV12-3/TRBV12-4
CASSLDAGSEQYF TGTGCCAGCAGTTTAGATGCGGGGAGCGAGCAGTACTTC TRBJ2-7 few NA TRBV12-3/TRBV12-4
CASSPLGLAGVRETQYF TGTGCCAGCAGCCCACTGGGACTAGCGGGGGTAAGAGAGACCCAGTACTTC TRBJ2-5 few TRBD2 TRBV3-1
CASSLASSNTGELFF TGTGCCAGCAGCTTAGCTAGCTCGAACACCGGGGAGCTGTTTTTT TRBJ2-2 few NA TRBV7-2
CASSPLSGAYNEQFF TGTGCCAGCAGCCCCCTTAGCGGGGCCTACAATGAGCAGTTCTTC TRBJ2-1 NA TRBD2 TRBV7-2
CASSIGQLKTEKLFF TGTGCCAGCAGTATCGGACAGTTGAAGACTGAAAAACTGTTTTTT TRBJ1-4 few NA TRBV12-3/TRBV12-4
CASSLAGGQLNSPLHF TGTGCCAGCAGTTTAGCAGGCGGACAGCTGAATTCACCCCTCCACTTT TRBJ1-6 many NA TRBV12-3/TRBV12-4
CASSQYYGGAIGNEQFF TGTGCCAGCAGCCAATACTACGGGGGGGCGATCGGGAATGAGCAGTTCTTC TRBJ2-1 many TRBD2 TRBV11-3
CASSWRGNSNANTGELFF TGTGCCAGCAGTTGGAGGGGGAATTCAAACGCGAACACCGGGGAGCTGTTTTTT TRBJ2-2 NA NA TRBV12-3/TRBV12-4
CSVGEAYNEQFF TGCAGCGTTGGAGAGGCGTACAATGAGCAGTTCTTC TRBJ2-1 few NA TRBV29-1
CASSPTEGYGYTF TGTGCCAGCTCACCGACGGAGGGGTATGGCTACACCTTC TRBJ1-2 few NA TRBV18
CASSFSRGGHQETQYF TGCGCCAGCAGCTTCTCCAGGGGGGGACATCAAGAGACCCAGTACTTC TRBJ2-5 NA NA TRBV5-1
CASRPGTGNNEQFF TGTGCCAGCAGACCCGGGACAGGGAACAATGAGCAGTTCTTC TRBJ2-1 NA TRBD1 TRBV6-1
CASSLEGFSNQPQHF TGTGCCAGCAGCTTAGAGGGATTCAGCAATCAGCCCCAGCATTTT TRBJ1-5 few NA TRBV7-9
CATSDPRGSSYNEQFF TGTGCCACCAGTGATCCCCGGGGGAGCTCCTACAATGAGCAGTTCTTC TRBJ2-1 few NA TRBV24-1
CASSAADRGRDIQYF TGTGCCAGCAGTGCTGCCGACAGGGGGCGAGACATTCAGTACTTC TRBJ2-4 few TRBD1 TRBV2
CASSLSPTGTNSPLHF TGCGCCAGCAGCTTGAGTCCGACAGGGACTAATTCACCCCTCCACTTT TRBJ1-6 NA TRBD1 TRBV5-1
CSARRGPGGEKLFF TGCAGTGCTAGACGGGGACCCGGGGGCGAAAAACTGTTTTTT TRBJ1-4 few NA TRBV20-1
CSAKGFVSEETQYF TGCAGTGCTAAGGGGTTTGTGTCTGAAGAGACCCAGTACTTC TRBJ2-5 NA NA TRBV20-1
CASSPAGTSLGYTF TGTGCCAGCAGCCCCGCCGGGACTTCCCTTGGCTACACCTTC TRBJ1-2 NA NA TRBV5-8
CASSLGTMGSSEQFF TGTGCCAGCAGCTTAGGGACTATGGGGTCGAGTGAGCAGTTCTTC TRBJ2-1 NA NA TRBV7-7
CASTPGLAGSEQYF TGTGCCAGCACCCCGGGACTAGCGGGAAGTGAGCAGTACTTC TRBJ2-7 many TRBD2 TRBV12-3/TRBV12-4
CSALRGSTYEQYF TGCAGTGCCCTAAGGGGCTCGACCTACGAGCAGTACTTC TRBJ2-7 few NA TRBV20-1
CASRTGLAGVEQYF TGTGCCAGCAGGACGGGACTAGCGGGTGTCGAGCAGTACTTC TRBJ2-7 NA TRBD2 TRBV6-1
CASSQGTDAYYNEQFF TGTGCCAGCAGCCAAGGGACAGACGCGTACTACAATGAGCAGTTCTTC TRBJ2-1 NA NA TRBV14
CASSFQGISPGVDNEQFF TGTGCCAGCAGCTTTCAGGGTATATCCCCAGGAGTGGACAATGAGCAGTTCTTC TRBJ2-1 few NA TRBV11-2
CSAVTDRITDTQYF TGCAGTGCCGTCACGGACAGAATCACAGATACGCAGTATTTT TRBJ2-3 NA NA TRBV20-1
CASSHASGHPDTQYF TGTGCCAGCAGCCATGCTAGCGGTCACCCAGATACGCAGTATTTT TRBJ2-3 NA TRBD2 TRBV11-2
CASSQQQALSEKLFF TGTGCCAGCTCTCAACAGCAGGCCCTATCCGAAAAACTGTTTTTT TRBJ1-4 few NA TRBV4-2
CASSSGPPETQYF TGTGCCAGCAGCTCGGGACCCCCGGAGACCCAGTACTTC TRBJ2-5 few NA TRBV11-1
CASSLSLMGGPVEQYF TGTGCCAGCAGCCTCAGCCTGATGGGGGGGCCGGTCGAGCAGTACTTC TRBJ2-7 NA NA TRBV7-9
CASSLVTETQYF TGTGCCAGCAGCTTGGTGACCGAGACCCAGTACTTC TRBJ2-5 many NA TRBV7-9
CASSFLEGNTIYF TGTGCCAGCAGTTTCCTGGAAGGAAACACCATATATTTT TRBJ1-3 NA NA TRBV12-3/TRBV12-4
CASSSDGDPNYGYTF TGCGCCAGCAGCTCGGATGGCGATCCAAACTATGGCTACACCTTC TRBJ1-2 few NA TRBV5-1
CSARWSPSGVLYQETQYF TGCAGTGCTAGATGGTCGCCTAGCGGGGTCTTGTACCAAGAGACCCAGTACTTC TRBJ2-5 NA TRBD2 TRBV20-1
CASSLGGTREQFF TGTGCCAGCAGCTTGGGCGGGACTAGGGAGCAGTTCTTC TRBJ2-1 many TRBD2 TRBV5-6
CASSLTSSPVPYEQYF TGTGCCAGCAGCCTAACTAGCTCACCCGTACCCTACGAGCAGTACTTC TRBJ2-7 NA NA TRBV6-2/TRBV6-3
CASSYSLSSSYEQYF TGTGCCAGCAGTTACTCGTTATCCAGCTCCTACGAGCAGTACTTC TRBJ2-7 NA NA TRBV6-5
CATAAGPVQETQYF TGCGCCACCGCCGCCGGACCGGTCCAAGAGACCCAGTACTTC TRBJ2-5 few NA TRBV5-1
CASRLQGSNQPQHF TGTGCCAGCAGGTTACAGGGGAGCAATCAGCCCCAGCATTTT TRBJ1-5 few TRBD1 TRBV6-5
CASSFIGTGTEAFF TGTGCCAGCAGTTTTATCGGGACAGGCACTGAAGCTTTCTTT TRBJ1-1 few TRBD1 TRBV12-3/TRBV12-4
CASSLGAGNSPLHF TGTGCCAGCAGCTTAGGTGCGGGAAATTCACCCCTCCACTTT TRBJ1-6 few NA TRBV7-2
CASSQDGNSGANVLTF TGCGCCAGCAGCCAAGACGGTAACTCTGGGGCCAACGTCCTGACTTTC TRBJ2-6 few NA TRBV4-3
CASSRSGSGEQYF TGTGCCAGCTCAAGATCAGGGTCTGGCGAGCAGTACTTC TRBJ2-7 NA NA TRBV18
CASSYGSGGSYEQYF TGTGCCAGCAGCTACGGGTCCGGCGGGTCCTACGAGCAGTACTTC TRBJ2-7 NA NA TRBV6-5
CASSLGASGIHNEQFF TGCGCCAGCAGCTTGGGGGCTAGCGGGATCCACAATGAGCAGTTCTTC TRBJ2-1 NA TRBD2 TRBV5-1
CSAKKGTGPYEQYF TGCAGTGCTAAAAAAGGGACTGGACCCTACGAGCAGTACTTC TRBJ2-7 NA NA TRBV20-1
CASSYRAYTEAFF TGTGCCAGCAGTTATCGGGCATACACTGAAGCTTTCTTT TRBJ1-1 NA NA TRBV6-2/TRBV6-3
CAWGDRLFSGNTIYF TGTGCCTGGGGGGACAGGTTATTCTCTGGAAACACCATATATTTT TRBJ1-3 NA TRBD1 TRBV30